This TCR beta chain appears in the sequencing data of a study of cytomegalovirus exposure and HLA in healthy donors. The overall study: There were around 390 genotyped donors. Of these, about 81% fell in the genetic ancestry cluster associated with self-reported Caucasian donors.

The donors gave bone marrow, and they were healthy. Although they were nominally healthy when sampled, donors likely had unrecorded immune exposures. PCR amplification relied on 60 Vbeta primers (plus 13 Jbeta primers). Profiled with immunoSEQ multiplex PCR; TCRdb holds only in-frame clones, not every one. The sample lists 95,000 to 150,000 clones; more than 65% were seen once. With respect to this clone: What it binds is unknown.

V was cut by 4 bases and J by 4 bases, with 15 bases left in between. CDR3 length: 15 residues. The germline V gene encodes CDR1 MNHNY and CDR2 SVGAGI (reference sequence). Study-wide points: Altogether, 150 to 200 TCR beta chains were recorded as cytomegalovirus-associated.

The chain has TRBV6-6 and TRBJ2-3, with D tentatively TRBD2 (6 bases). This receptor was identified in a man in his late teens or twenties in good health and CMV-seropositive. The sample taken for sequencing was PBMCs. The CDR3 nucleotides are TGTGCCAGCAGTTTCCGGGCCGGAGGGCCAGATACGCAGTATTTT. Protein sequence: CASSFRAGGPDTQYF.